The present T cell receptor (beta chain) was sequenced within a study of shared clonotypes between healthy human individuals. In germline, CDR1 is SNHLY, CDR2 FYNNEI. CDR3 size: 12 residues. The ends were cut back, 5 bases at V and 8 bases at J, with 9 bases in the middle. This table comes from immunoSEQ multiplex PCR, and its TCRdb copy is limited to in-frame clones, with some not included. The sample contains about a million clones, 60% to 85% of which appear only once. This clone has just a few counts. The sample was memory CD4+ T cells from PBMCs. This sample's subset: CD45RA-negative fraction. This chain uses TRBV2 with TRBJ1-4; D unresolved. This clonotype was sampled from a man between 18 and 35 years old in good health. Some clones in this sample may be carry-over from other donors' samples. This CDR3 reads CASSINREKLFF. The CDR3 nucleotides read TGTGCCAGCAGTATAAACAGAGAAAAACTGTTTTTT.